Following are 12 T cell receptor beta chains from one sample sequenced in a study of blood T cell repertoires in COVID-19. Using immunoSEQ multiplex PCR, the repertoire was profiled, and TCRdb retains in-frame clones only, with some absent. The sample carries some 300,000 clones, 70% to 90% recorded once. Sequencing used PBMCs or T cells enriched from blood (not recorded which). The receptors derive from a woman younger than 45 who had recovered from COVID-19.

The V and J genes are TRBV7-9 and TRBJ1-2; 9 bases map to TRBD1. The CDR3 consists of 15 residues. The junction had 7 bases not matched to a gene; V was cut back by 1 base and J by 7 bases. Per the germline V gene, CDR1 is SEHNR and CDR2 is FQNEAQ (reference sequence). The CDR3 region is CASSLVGQGMGGYTF. The CDR3 DNA sequence: TGTGCCAGCAGCTTAGTAGGACAGGGGATGGGTGGCTACACCTTC. Complete variable domain (other parts from reference TRBV7-9 and TRBJ1-2): DTGVSQNPRHKITKRGQNVTFRCDPISEHNRLYWYRQTLGQGPEFLTYFQNEAQLEKSRLLSDRFSAERPKGSFSTLEIQRTEQGDSAMYLCASSLVGQGMGGYTFGSGTRLTVV.

The rearrangement joins TRBV6-5 to TRBJ2-7; the D gene is possibly TRBD1 (6 bases). CDR3 size: 15 residues. Per germline, CDR1 MNHEY and CDR2 SVGAGI. Trimming left V 5 bases short and J 2 bases short, with 16 bases between. The CDR3 spells CASSPKQGRTYEQYF. DNA of the CDR3: TGTGCCAGCAGTCCCAAACAGGGAAGGACCTACGAGCAGTACTTC.

The V call is TRBV6-1, the J call TRBJ1-2; D remains ambiguous. The CDR3 runs to 13 residues. The germline gives CDR1 MNHNS, CDR2 SASEGT. V was clipped by 2 bases and J by 5 bases, with 9 bases between them. The CDR3 DNA sequence: TGTGCCAGCAGTGAACAACAGCAGTATGGCTACACCTTC. Residues: CASSEQQQYGYTF.

In this sample, this clone turned up a few times. The chain joins TRBV7-2 to TRBJ2-7, with D maybe TRBD1 (5 bases). Trimming pared 5 bases from V and 4 bases from J, leaving 12 bases between. Germline V gives CDR1 SGHTA, CDR2 FQGNSA. The CDR3 covers 13 residues. CDR3 nucleotides: TGTGCCAGCAGCACACAGGCCGTGTACGAGCAGTACTTC. Its translation: CASSTQAVYEQYF.

This chain links TRBV30 with TRBJ1-5, with D perhaps TRBD1 (5 bases). The V and J ends lost 1 base and 11 bases respectively, with 24 bases between them. This CDR3 is built from 16 residues. The germline CDR1 and CDR2 sequences are GTSNPN and SVGIG (reference sequence). The CDR3 sequence: CAWSAALSATGVTQHF. The DNA of the CDR3 is TGTGCCTGGAGTGCGGCCCTCTCGGCAACGGGGGTGACCCAGCATTTT. The full variable domain, completed using reference TRBV30 and TRBJ1-5, is SQTIHQWPATLVQPVGSPLSLECTVEGTSNPNLYWYRQAAGRGLQLLFYSVGIGQISSEVPQNLSASRPQDRQFILSSKKLLLSDSGFYLCAWSAALSATGVTQHFGDGTRLSIL.

This CDR3 is CASSGQGKNQPQHF. CDR3 in DNA: TGTGCCAGCTCTGGACAGGGGAAAAATCAGCCCCAGCATTTT. The rearrangement joins TRBV7-2 to TRBJ1-5; 9 bases align to TRBD1. The V segment lost 8 bases and the J segment 4 bases; nucleotides outside the gene matches: 6. Looked up from germline, CDR1 is SGHTA and CDR2 is FQGNSA. CDR3 length: 14 residues.

V and J are TRBV28 and TRBJ1-1, with 9 bases fitting TRBD1. V was pared by 2 bases and J by 4 bases, with 5 bases of the junction left unmatched. Germline V gives CDR1 MDHEN, CDR2 SYDVKM. CDR3 length: 15 residues. CDR3 amino acids: CASSLQGTGSTEAFF. In nucleotides, the CDR3 is TGTGCCAGCAGTTTACAGGGGACAGGGTCCACTGAAGCTTTCTTT.

V gene TRBV6-5 combines with J gene TRBJ1-5; no reliable D call. Per germline, CDR1 MNHEY and CDR2 SVGAGI. Deletions cut 7 bases from V and 9 bases from J, with 10 bases between. CDR3 length: 11 amino acids. The DNA of the CDR3 is TGTGCCAGCACCAACATCAGGCCCCAGCATTTT. Its translation is CASTNIRPQHF.

The rearrangement links TRBV7-2 to TRBJ1-3, with a weak D call TRBD1 (5 bases). Trimming removed 1 base from V and 4 bases from J, with 8 bases in between. Germline V lookup: CDR1 SGHTA, CDR2 FQGNSA. The CDR3 consists of 14 residues. The CDR3 region is CASSLVGGGNTIYF. For the CDR3, the DNA is TGTGCCAGCAGCTTAGTTGGGGGGGGAAACACCATATATTTT.

The J gene is TRBJ2-3, the V gene TRBV5-1; perhaps TRBD2 as D (7 bases). This CDR3 is 15 amino acids long. Trimming took 1 base from V and 5 from J, leaving 14 bases between them. CDR1 and CDR2 from the germline V gene are SGHRS and YFSETQ. The CDR3 protein is CASSLRGAIGDTQYF. As DNA, the CDR3 is TGCGCCAGCAGCTTGCGGGGGGCAATTGGAGATACGCAGTATTTT.

V gene TRBV6-5 combines with J gene TRBJ1-5; 7 positions agree with TRBD1. The CDR3 sequence is 13 residues long. Germline V gene lookup returns CDR1 MNHEY and CDR2 SVGAGI. The V gene end was trimmed by 8 bases and the J gene end by 3 bases; junction bases not matched to a gene: 4. CDR3 sequence: CASSGQFNQPQHF. The DNA of the CDR3 is TGTGCCAGCTCGGGACAGTTCAATCAGCCCCAGCATTTT.

Remarks on this clone: Other DNA sequences in this specimen translate into the identical CDR3. This chain uses TRBV7-9 with TRBJ2-3; D is unresolved. Trimming removed 2 bases from V and 1 base from J, with 4 bases in between. CDR3 size: 13 residues. Germline V lookup: CDR1 SEHNR, CDR2 FQNEAQ (reference sequence). The CDR3 is CASSLTGTDTQYF. The CDR3 nucleotides are TGTGCCAGCAGCTTAACGGGCACAGATACGCAGTATTTT.